These 25 T cell receptor beta chains came from one sample sequenced in a study of blood T cells in healthy people across ages. A second about 6 to 12 cycle PCR used barcoded and J-beta primers. One entry per CDR3 protein, called by TCRdb with MiXCR from the 5' RACE reads. The table includes hundreds of thousands of distinct CDR3 sequences, 35% to 50% detected once. The sample taken for sequencing was blood. These receptors all come from a man at least 80 years old in good health.

This clonotype was counted once. V and J are TRBV28 and TRBJ1-1; TRBD1 aligns across 8 bases. The CDR3 contains 11 residues. V gave up 10 bases and J gave up 8 bases; unmatched junction bases: 6. CDR1 and CDR2 from the germline V gene are MDHEN and SYDVKM. For the CDR3, the DNA is TGTGCCACCACCAGGGGGCGCGAAGCTTTCTTT. Translating it yields CATTRGREAFF.

The rearrangement joins TRBV20-1 to TRBJ2-5; TRBD1 matches 7 bases. Per the germline V gene, CDR1 is DFQATT and CDR2 is SNEGSKA (reference sequence). The junction had 10 bases not matched to a gene; V was cut back by 4 bases and J by 2 bases. This CDR3 spans 15 amino acids. As DNA, the CDR3 is TGCAGTGCTAAGTATTCCACCAGGGGGCAAGAGACCCAGTACTTC. Protein product: CSAKYSTRGQETQYF.

This chain connects TRBV5-1 to TRBJ2-5; 10 nucleotides agree with TRBD2. Losses at the gene ends were 7 bases for V and 2 bases for J; bases not matched to a gene: 11. Germline CDR1 reads SGHRS; CDR2 reads YFSETQ. This CDR3 contains 16 residues. CDR3 loop: CASGKTAGGRQETQYF. Written as DNA, the CDR3 is TGCGCCAGCGGAAAAACAGCGGGAGGGAGACAAGAGACCCAGTACTTC.

The chain joins TRBV29-1 to TRBJ2-4; no clear D gene. This CDR3 has 10 amino acids. Germline-derived CDR1 and CDR2 are SQVTM and ANQGSEA. Trimming shortened V by 5 bases and J by 7 bases, and 6 bases separated the two germline ends. The CDR3 region has the DNA TGCAGCGTTTTGGCCAACATTCAGTACTTC. Translating it yields CSVLANIQYF.

The CDR3 reads CASSLRADTEAFF. CDR3 DNA: TGTGCCAGCAGTTTAAGGGCTGACACTGAAGCTTTCTTT. The chain employs TRBV12-3 or TRBV12-4 and TRBJ1-1; D not certain. Trimming took off 2 bases at V and 3 bases at J, with 7 bases between the two ends. The CDR3 is 13 amino acids.

This clonotype occurred a few times. V is TRBV20-1 and J is TRBJ2-3; 8 bases agree with TRBD2. The V and J ends lost 3 bases and 0 bases, in that order; junction bases with no gene match: 2. There are 14 residues in the CDR3. CDR1 DFQATT and CDR2 SNEGSKA come from the germline V gene (reference sequence). Here the CDR3 reads CSASGRGSTDTQYF. CDR3 bases: TGCAGTGCTAGCGGGAGGGGGAGCACAGATACGCAGTATTTT.

There are a few counts of this clonotype. V and J are TRBV2 and TRBJ1-4; the D is unclear. The V end was cut by 4 bases, the J end by 5 bases, with 14 bases between. The CDR3 totals 15 residues. Germline CDR1 reads SNHLY; CDR2 reads FYNNEI. CDR3 sequence reads: CASSAFGQRNEKLFF. CDR3 nucleotide sequence: TGTGCCAGCAGTGCGTTTGGTCAGAGGAATGAAAAACTGTTTTTT.

There are a few counts of this clonotype. V usage is TRBV6-6 and J usage is TRBJ2-5; no clear D gene. CDR1 MNHNY and CDR2 SVGAGI come from the germline V gene (reference sequence). The length of the CDR3 is 13 residues. Deletions cut 5 bases from V and 5 bases from J, with 12 bases between. The CDR3 is CASSPSLFETQYF. CDR3 bases: TGTGCCAGCAGTCCATCCTTATTCGAGACCCAGTACTTC.

J is TRBJ2-7 and V is TRBV3-1; D may be TRBD2 (6 bases). Trimming stripped 3 bases from V and 1 base from J, with 13 bases between. Looked up from germline, CDR1 is LGHDT and CDR2 is YNNKEL (reference sequence). The CDR3 covers 15 residues. The CDR3 DNA reads as TGTGCCAGCAGCCATCGTGGCCGGGGGTCCTACGAGCAGTACTTC. It encodes CASSHRGRGSYEQYF.

There are a few counts of this clonotype. The gene calls are TRBV12-3 or TRBV12-4 and TRBJ2-5; D is uncertain. The CDR3 length is 12 residues. Trimming took 5 bases from V and 11 from J, leaving 15 bases between them. The CDR3 protein is CASSLAASEQYF. In DNA form, the CDR3 reads TGTGCCAGCAGTCTCGCGGCAAGTGAGCAGTACTTC.

V gene TRBV3-1 combines with J gene TRBJ2-1; a weak D match, TRBD2 (5 bases). V gave up 6 bases and J gave up 4 bases, with 16 bases separating them. CDR3 length equals 15 residues. CDR1 and CDR2 from the germline V gene are LGHDT and YNNKEL (reference sequence). CDR3 protein: CASRARGMRYNEQFF. CDR3 bases: TGTGCCAGCAGGGCCAGAGGGATGAGATACAATGAGCAGTTCTTC.

Worth noting for this clonotype: A read error is possible here, since a much larger clone lies one base away. The chain carries TRBV21-1 and TRBJ2-1; TRBD1, the D gene given by the table, was not confirmed from the DNA. TRBV21-1 corresponds to a pseudogene. The CDR3 extends over 19 amino acids. CDR3 residues: CASSSPGLGYRGPSYEQFF. The CDR3 bases are TGTGCCAGCAGCTCTCCGGGGTTGGGGTACAGGGGGCCGTCCTACGAGCAGTTCTTC.

This clonotype was counted once. The junction does not match germline at one end; this may be a read error. The V call is TRBV9, the J call TRBJ2-5, with TRBD2 as a possible D gene (6 bases). Germline CDR1 is SGDLS and CDR2 is YYNGEE. The CDR3 extends over 14 amino acids. The CDR3 nucleotides read TGTGCCAGCAGCGTAGGGGACTCTCAAGAGACCCGGTACTTC. Translated: CASSVGDSQETRYF.

J is TRBJ2-7 and V is TRBV27, with D tentatively TRBD2 (7 bases). Trimming cost V 4 bases and J 6 bases, with 13 bases left between them. The CDR3 runs 13 residues. Per the germline V gene, CDR1 is MNHEY and CDR2 is SMNVEV (reference sequence). The CDR3 protein is CASSSGLGGEQYF. For the CDR3, the DNA is TGTGCCAGCAGTTCAGGACTAGGGGGCGAGCAGTACTTC.

This clonotype was counted only a few times. The chain carries TRBV6-6 and TRBJ2-7, with D unclear. This CDR3 region has 12 residues. Trimming pared 8 bases from V and 6 bases from J, leaving 14 bases between. The germline V gene encodes CDR1 MNHNY and CDR2 SVGAGI (reference sequence). Written as DNA, the CDR3 is TGTGCCAGCTCTTACCCATCGGGCGAGCAGTACTTC. It yields the protein CASSYPSGEQYF.

The V gene is TRBV24-1, the J gene TRBJ2-5; 8 bases are a match to TRBD1. The better agreement between TRBJ2-1 and the DNA end casts doubt on the J call. Germline CDR1 reads KGHDR; CDR2 reads SFDVKD. The length of the CDR3 is 14 residues. The CDR3: CATSGTGIQETQFF. The CDR3 DNA reads TGTGCCACCAGTGGGACAGGGATCCAAGAGACCCAGTTCTTC.

The genes are TRBV20-1 and TRBJ2-1; D remains unclear. Germline V gene data show CDR1 as DFQATT and CDR2 as SNEGSKA (reference sequence). The CDR3 is 17 residues long. Trimming stripped 3 bases from V and 4 bases from J, with 22 bases between. The CDR3 DNA reads TGCAGTGCTAGTCCGCGTGATTGGGTTTTTTTGTACAATGAGCAGTTCTTC. Its translation: CSASPRDWVFLYNEQFF.

This clonotype was counted a single time. The chain uses TRBV2 and TRBJ1-1, with D unclear. Germline CDR1 reads SNHLY; CDR2 reads FYNNEI. V was trimmed by 1 base and J by 4 bases, leaving 10 bases between them. This CDR3 is built from 14 residues. This CDR3 is CASSEGSVSTEAFF. In DNA, the CDR3 is TGTGCCAGCAGTGAAGGCTCAGTGAGCACTGAAGCTTTCTTT.

This clonotype occurred a few times. V gene TRBV4-2 combines with J gene TRBJ2-1, with unresolved D. The CDR3 is 14 residues long. The germline V gene encodes CDR1 LGHNA and CDR2 YNFKEQ. The ends were cut back, 0 bases at V and 0 bases at J, with 3 bases in the middle. The CDR3 DNA reads as TGTGCCAGCAGCCAAGATCCCTCCTACAATGAGCAGTTCTTC. It yields the protein CASSQDPSYNEQFF.

The rearrangement joins TRBV28 to TRBJ1-4, with D perhaps matching TRBD1 (6 bases). The CDR3 runs 17 residues. Trimming took 5 bases from V and 6 from J, leaving 22 bases between them. Germline-derived CDR1 and CDR2 are MDHEN and SYDVKM. The CDR3 here is CASSPLTSPGHDEKLFF. In DNA form, the CDR3 reads TGTGCCAGCAGTCCCCTGACCTCTCCGGGACATGATGAAAAACTGTTTTTT.

This clonotype was picked up a small number of times. A read error may explain this, as a much larger clone is one base away. The rearrangement joins TRBV7-9 to TRBJ2-3, with unresolved D. The CDR3 runs to 12 residues. In germline, CDR1 is SEHNR, CDR2 FQNEAQ (reference sequence). The CDR3 loop is CSSSQTVDTQYF. CDR3 nucleotides: TGTTCCAGCAGCCAAACCGTAGATACGCAGTATTTT.

Here the CDR3 DNA reads TGCAGTGCTTCCGGGGACATAGGAGAAAAACTGTTTTTT. This encodes CSASGDIGEKLFF. V usage is TRBV20-1 and J usage is TRBJ1-4, with D possibly matching TRBD1 (6 bases). The CDR3 loop spans 13 amino acids. Per the germline V gene, CDR1 is DFQATT and CDR2 is SNEGSKA (reference sequence). Trimming took 5 bases from V and 8 from J, leaving 15 bases between them.

This clonotype was seen many times. The chain joins TRBV5-1 to TRBJ2-5; no definite D call. The CDR3 covers 13 residues. Germline V CDR1 and CDR2: SGHRS, YFSETQ. The V end was cut by 4 bases, the J end by 9 bases, with 16 bases between. The CDR3: CASSIQDRGAQYF. Here the CDR3 DNA reads TGCGCCAGCAGCATCCAGGACCGTGGGGCCCAGTACTTC.

The sample holds a few counts of this clonotype. The CDR3 DNA reads as TGTGCCACCAGTGATGCTGCTTCGGGGCGGGGGCGAGCGGGGGAGCAGTTCTTC. Protein sequence: CATSDAASGRGRAGEQFF. The chain combines TRBV24-1 with TRBJ2-1; D is perhaps TRBD2 (7 bases). Trimming pared 3 bases from V and 10 bases from J, leaving 27 bases between. The CDR3 length is 18 residues. Germline CDR1 is KGHDR and CDR2 is SFDVKD.

This clonotype was seen ten or more times. J is TRBJ2-3 and V is TRBV20-1; D call uncertain. CDR3 length: 14 amino acids. The V end lost 2 bases, the J end lost 4 bases, and 13 bases lay between the germline ends. From germline, CDR1 is DFQATT and CDR2 SNEGSKA (reference sequence). The CDR3 protein is CSARRPIGPDTQYF. As DNA, the CDR3 is TGCAGTGCTAGAAGACCGATAGGTCCAGATACGCAGTATTTT.